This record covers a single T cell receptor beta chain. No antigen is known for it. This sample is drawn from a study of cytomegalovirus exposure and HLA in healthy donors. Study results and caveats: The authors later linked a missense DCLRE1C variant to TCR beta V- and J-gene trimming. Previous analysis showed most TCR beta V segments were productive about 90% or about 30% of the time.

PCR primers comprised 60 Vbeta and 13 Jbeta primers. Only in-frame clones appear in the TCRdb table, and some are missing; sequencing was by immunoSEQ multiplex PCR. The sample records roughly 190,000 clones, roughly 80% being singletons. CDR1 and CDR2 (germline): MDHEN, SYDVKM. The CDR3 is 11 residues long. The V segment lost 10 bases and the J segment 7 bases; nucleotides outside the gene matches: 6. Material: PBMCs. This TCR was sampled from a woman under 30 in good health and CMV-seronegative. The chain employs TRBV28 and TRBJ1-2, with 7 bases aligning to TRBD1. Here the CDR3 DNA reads TGTGCCACCGAGGGGGCCTTTGGCTACACCTTC. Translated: CATEGAFGYTF.